The 10 T cell receptor beta chains given below trace back to one sample, sequenced in a study of regulatory T cells in long-lasting Graves disease. Time point described: newly diagnosed GD, antithyroid drugs for less than 3 months. Researchers made the TCR library from RNA that was extracted from PBMCs. The TCR beta library used iRepertoire HTBI primers with Arm-PCR amplification of CDR3. Via MiXCR, TCRdb re-called the multiplex PCR reads, giving one row per CDR3 protein. This sample has 500,000 to 700,000 distinct CDR3 sequences, with approximately 15% found just once. These data were also filed under a second study, of T cells in Graves' hyperthyroidism and ophthalmopathy.

The sample in question was peripheral blood mononuclear cells (PBMCs), obtained at new diagnosis, from a patient treated with antithyroid drugs. These receptors came from a woman aged 25 to 39 with Graves disease.

This clonotype was counted between two and nine times. The chain combines TRBV10-3 with TRBJ2-3; TRBD1 aligns across 10 bases. Germline CDR1 ENHRY, CDR2 SYGVKD. This CDR3 has 14 amino acids. J gave up 2 bases and V 10 bases, and 6 bases lay outside the gene matches. The CDR3 nucleotides read TGTGCCACCCGGACAGGGGGTTCCACAGATACGCAGTATTTT. This encodes CATRTGGSTDTQYF.

This clonotype was picked up a small number of times. The rearrangement links TRBV30 to TRBJ2-5, with D unclear. The germline V gene encodes CDR1 GTSNPN and CDR2 SVGIG (reference sequence). CDR3 length: 14 residues. V was cut by 0 bases and J by 3 bases, with 11 bases left in between. The CDR3 coding sequence is TGTGCCTGGAGTGTACTCGGGCGAGAAGAGACCCAGTACTTC. Its translation is CAWSVLGREETQYF.

This clonotype was observed a few times. This sequence joins TRBV7-2 and TRBJ2-2; D might be TRBD1 (5 bases). V was pared by 2 bases and J by 5 bases, with 12 bases between. The CDR3 totals 15 residues. The V gene's germline CDR1 is SGHTA and CDR2 FQGNSA. CDR3 sequence (DNA): TGTGCCAGCAGCTTACCCGGACACGAGACCGGGGAGCTGTTTTTT. The encoded protein is CASSLPGHETGELFF.

In this sample, this clonotype turned up many times. The rearrangement joins TRBV6-1 to TRBJ1-1, with TRBD1 matching 7 bases. The length of the CDR3 is 14 residues. V lost 6 bases, J lost 4 bases, and 8 bases stayed unmatched. CDR1 is MNHNS and CDR2 is SASEGT in the germline V gene. CDR3 in DNA: TGTGCCAGCAGGCCGACAGGGACGGCCACTGAAGCTTTCTTT. This encodes CASRPTGTATEAFF.

This clonotype has a count of ten or more. The chain combines TRBV10-2 with TRBJ2-3; TRBD1 matches 8 bases. Per the germline V gene, CDR1 is WSHSY and CDR2 is SAAADI. CDR3 length: 14 residues. The J segment lost 1 base and the V segment lost 8 bases, leaving 5 bases of the junction unmatched. The DNA for the CDR3 is TGCGCCAGCTCAACGGGACAGGGCACAGATACGCAGTATTTT. Protein product: CASSTGQGTDTQYF.

Comments on this clonotype: The final CDR3 position lacks the conserved phenylalanine or tryptophan, pointing to a likely read error. V usage is TRBV20-1 and J usage is TRBJ2-7; TRBD2 matches 7 bases. Trimming removed 6 bases from V and 2 bases from J; junction bases left unmatched: 10. CDR1 and CDR2 (germline): DFQATT, SNEGSKA (reference sequence). This CDR3 region has 14 residues. CDR3 DNA sequence: TGCAGTGCCAAACCTCCCACTAGCGCCTACGAGCAGTACTTA. This translates into CSAKPPTSAYEQYL.

This clonotype was seen ten or more times. The V gene is TRBV28, the J gene TRBJ2-7; either TRBD1 or TRBD2 may supply D (5 bases each). Germline V gene sequence: CDR1 MDHEN, CDR2 SYDVKM. CDR3 length: 15 amino acids. Trimming shortened V by 4 bases and J by 3 bases, and 16 bases separated the two germline ends. The CDR3 DNA reads as TGTGCCAGCAGTTCCTCCGGGACGCTATACTACGAGCAGTACTTC. This translates into CASSSSGTLYYEQYF.

The gene calls are TRBV10-2 and TRBJ1-6; TRBD1 agrees at 7 bases. The CDR3 contains 14 residues. Germline V gene sequence: CDR1 WSHSY, CDR2 SAAADI. With V trimmed by 6 bases and J by 13 bases, 12 bases remained unmatched. The CDR3 sequence is CASRSDRAGVPLHF. CDR3 DNA: TGCGCCAGCAGATCCGACAGGGCTGGTGTTCCCCTCCACTTT.

This chain connects TRBV5-1 to TRBJ2-2, with a tentative D call TRBD1 (5 bases). The CDR3 contains 14 residues. V was clipped by 4 bases and J by 5 bases, with 12 bases between them. CDR1 is SGHRS and CDR2 is YFSETQ in the germline V gene. The CDR3 here is CASSPSTETGELFF. The CDR3 DNA reads TGCGCCAGCAGCCCTTCGACAGAAACCGGGGAGCTGTTTTTT.

This sequence joins TRBV18 and TRBJ2-1; 11 bases are a match to TRBD1. Germline trimming cut 3 bases from V and 7 bases from J; bases unmatched to any gene: 14. CDR3 length equals 18 residues. Per the germline V gene, CDR1 is KGHSH and CDR2 is LQKENI. CDR3 bases: TGTGCCAGCTCACCCTCGATCGCCGGGACAGGGGGTAGGAATGAGCAGTTCTTC. Protein sequence: CASSPSIAGTGGRNEQFF.